This T cell receptor beta chain was sequenced in a study of human T cells and chemical hapten exposure. Overall study: TCR yields differed between samples (mainly from small differences in pooled library volume).

Overall study results and limits: No shift was seen in TCRs above 1 in 1000 frequency with DPC sensitization.

The CDR3 totals 17 residues. Germline assignment: CDR1 LNHDA and CDR2 SQIVND (reference sequence). V dropped 9 bases and J dropped 0; count of bases not matched to a gene: 9. Individual cDNA molecules received unique molecular identifiers in the library. In the authors' workflow: Sampled TCR counts reached a median of roughly 100,000 per sample, with values ranging from roughly 20,000 to 700,000. TCRdb re-called the 5' RACE reads with MiXCR, one entry per CDR3 protein. In this record, the V and J calls reflect TCRdb's handling and not the investigators' own analysis. The sample records some 150,000 distinct CDR3 sequences, roughly 4% being singletons. This clonotype has only a few counts. The target antigen is unknown. The authors' total RNA extraction used unfractionated whole blood.

This chain uses TRBV19 with TRBJ1-4, with 11 bases lining up with TRBD1. The TCR sequence derives from a female donor in good health. The CDR3 bases are TGTGCCAGCCTCCGGACAGGGGGCTGTTCAACTAATGAAAAACTGTTTTTT. Encoded protein: CASLRTGGCSTNEKLFF. Filled out from reference TRBV19 and TRBJ1-4, the complete variable domain reads DGGITQSPKYLFRKEGQNVTLSCEQNLNHDAMYWYRQDPGQGLRLIYYSQIVNDFQKGDIAEGYSVSREKKESFPLTVTSAQKNPTAFYLCASLRTGGCSTNEKLFFGSGTQLSVL.